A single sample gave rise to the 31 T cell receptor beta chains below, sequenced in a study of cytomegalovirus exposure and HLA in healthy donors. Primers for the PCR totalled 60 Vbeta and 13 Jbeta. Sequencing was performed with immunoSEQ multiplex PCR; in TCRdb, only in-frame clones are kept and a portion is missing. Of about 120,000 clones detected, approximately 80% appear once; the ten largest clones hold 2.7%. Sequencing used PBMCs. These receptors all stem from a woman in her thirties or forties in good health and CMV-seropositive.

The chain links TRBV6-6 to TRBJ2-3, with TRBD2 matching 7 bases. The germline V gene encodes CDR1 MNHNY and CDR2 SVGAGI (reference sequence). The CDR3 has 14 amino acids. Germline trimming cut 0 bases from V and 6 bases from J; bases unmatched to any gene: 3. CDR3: CASSYSTRGDTQYF. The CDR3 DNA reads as TGTGCCAGCAGTTACTCAACGCGGGGGGATACGCAGTATTTT.

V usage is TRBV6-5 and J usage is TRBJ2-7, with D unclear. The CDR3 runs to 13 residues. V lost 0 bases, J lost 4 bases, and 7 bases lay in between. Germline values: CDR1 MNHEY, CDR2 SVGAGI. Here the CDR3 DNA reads TGTGCCAGCAGTTACTCTCAGTCTTACGAGCAGTACTTC. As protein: CASSYSQSYEQYF.

The chain's CDR3 is CASSERSGGPYGYTF. For the CDR3, the DNA is TGTGCCAGCAGTGAACGGTCGGGGGGGCCCTATGGCTACACCTTC. The rearrangement links TRBV6-1 to TRBJ1-2; possible D gene TRBD1, 6 bases. This CDR3 comprises 15 residues. Trimming took 2 bases from V and 4 from J, leaving 14 bases between them. Germline V lookup: CDR1 MNHNS, CDR2 SASEGT.

The DNA for the CDR3 is TGTGCCAGCAGTGTGGACAGTCGCTACGAGCAGTACTTC. It specifies CASSVDSRYEQYF. The chain has TRBV6-1 and TRBJ2-7; maybe TRBD1 (6 bases). V lost 4 bases and J 3 bases, leaving 10 bases between the germline ends. CDR1 and CDR2 from the germline V gene are MNHNS and SASEGT. The CDR3 has 13 residues.

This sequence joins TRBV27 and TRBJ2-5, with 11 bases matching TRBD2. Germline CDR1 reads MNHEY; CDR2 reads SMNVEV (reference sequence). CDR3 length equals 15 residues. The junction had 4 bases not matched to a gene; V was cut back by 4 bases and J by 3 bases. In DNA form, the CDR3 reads TGTGCCAGCAGTTCTAGACTAGCGGGAAAAGAGACCCAGTACTTC. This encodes CASSSRLAGKETQYF.

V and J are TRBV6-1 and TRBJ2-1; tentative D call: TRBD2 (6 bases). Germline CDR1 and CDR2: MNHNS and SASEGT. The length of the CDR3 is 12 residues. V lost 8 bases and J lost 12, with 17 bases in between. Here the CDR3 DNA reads TGTGCCAGCCAGCAGGAGGGCCCGTGGCAGTTCTTC. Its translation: CASQQEGPWQFF.

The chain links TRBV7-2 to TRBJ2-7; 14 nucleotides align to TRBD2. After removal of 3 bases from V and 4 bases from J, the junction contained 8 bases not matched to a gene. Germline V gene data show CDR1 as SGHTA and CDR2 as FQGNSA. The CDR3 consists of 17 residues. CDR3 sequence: CASSLTSGRAGSYEQYF. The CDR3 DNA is TGTGCCAGCAGCTTGACTAGCGGGAGGGCCGGGTCGTACGAGCAGTACTTC.

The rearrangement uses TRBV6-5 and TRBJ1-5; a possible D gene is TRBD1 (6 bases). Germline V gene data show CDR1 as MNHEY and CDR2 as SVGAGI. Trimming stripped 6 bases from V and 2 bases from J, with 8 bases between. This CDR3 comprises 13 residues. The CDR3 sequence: CASSAGGNQPQHF. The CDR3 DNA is TGTGCCAGCAGCGCAGGGGGCAATCAGCCCCAGCATTTT.

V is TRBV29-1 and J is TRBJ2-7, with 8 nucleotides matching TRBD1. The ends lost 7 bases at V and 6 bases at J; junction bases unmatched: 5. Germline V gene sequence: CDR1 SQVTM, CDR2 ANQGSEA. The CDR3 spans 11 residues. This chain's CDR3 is CSGATGAEQYF. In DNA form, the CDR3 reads TGCAGCGGCGCGACAGGGGCCGAGCAGTACTTC.

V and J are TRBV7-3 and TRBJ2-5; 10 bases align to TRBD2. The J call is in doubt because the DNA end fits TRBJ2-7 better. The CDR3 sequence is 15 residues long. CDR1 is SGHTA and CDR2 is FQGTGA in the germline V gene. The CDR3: CASSSGSGGPYEQYF. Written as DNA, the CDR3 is TGTGCCAGCAGCTCCGGTAGCGGGGGGCCCTACGAGCAGTACTTC.

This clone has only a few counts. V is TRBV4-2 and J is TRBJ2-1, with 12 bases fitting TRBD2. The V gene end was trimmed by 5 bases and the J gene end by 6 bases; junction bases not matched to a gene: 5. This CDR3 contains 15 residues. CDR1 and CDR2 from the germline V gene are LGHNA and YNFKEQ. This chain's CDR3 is CASSELAGGGNEQFF. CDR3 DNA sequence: TGTGCCAGCAGCGAACTAGCGGGGGGAGGCAATGAGCAGTTCTTC.

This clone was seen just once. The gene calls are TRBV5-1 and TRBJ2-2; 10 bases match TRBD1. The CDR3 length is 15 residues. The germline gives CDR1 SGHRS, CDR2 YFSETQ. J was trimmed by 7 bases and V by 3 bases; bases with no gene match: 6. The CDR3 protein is CASSSRQGAGGELFF. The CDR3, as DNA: TGCGCCAGCAGCTCCCGACAGGGGGCGGGCGGGGAGCTGTTTTTT.

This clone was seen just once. The CDR3 region is CASTLGVEGTEAFF. For the CDR3, the DNA is TGTGCCAGCACCCTAGGGGTGGAGGGCACTGAAGCTTTCTTT. The gene calls are TRBV9 and TRBJ1-1; tentatively, D is TRBD1 (5 bases). Trimming shortened V by 6 bases and J by 4 bases, and 16 bases separated the two germline ends. The CDR3 is made up of 14 amino acids. Germline values: CDR1 SGDLS, CDR2 YYNGEE.

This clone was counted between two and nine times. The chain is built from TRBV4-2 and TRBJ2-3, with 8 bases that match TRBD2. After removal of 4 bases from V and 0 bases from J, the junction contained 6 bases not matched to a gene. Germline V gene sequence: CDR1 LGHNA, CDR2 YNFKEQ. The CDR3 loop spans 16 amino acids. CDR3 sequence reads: CASSLLADSSTDTQYF. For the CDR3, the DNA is TGTGCCAGCAGCCTACTAGCGGATTCTAGCACAGATACGCAGTATTTT.

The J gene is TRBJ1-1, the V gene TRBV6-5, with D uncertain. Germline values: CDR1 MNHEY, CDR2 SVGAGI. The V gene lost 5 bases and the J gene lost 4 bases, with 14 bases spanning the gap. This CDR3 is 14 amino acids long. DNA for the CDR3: TGTGCCAGCAGTGGATCCCGAGGCAGCACTGAAGCTTTCTTT. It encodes CASSGSRGSTEAFF.

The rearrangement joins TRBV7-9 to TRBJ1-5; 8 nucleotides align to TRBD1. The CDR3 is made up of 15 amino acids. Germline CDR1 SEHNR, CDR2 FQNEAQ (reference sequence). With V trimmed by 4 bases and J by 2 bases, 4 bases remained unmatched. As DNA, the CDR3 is TGTGCCAGCAGCTCAGGGGGCGCCGGCAATCAGCCCCAGCATTTT. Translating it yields CASSSGGAGNQPQHF.

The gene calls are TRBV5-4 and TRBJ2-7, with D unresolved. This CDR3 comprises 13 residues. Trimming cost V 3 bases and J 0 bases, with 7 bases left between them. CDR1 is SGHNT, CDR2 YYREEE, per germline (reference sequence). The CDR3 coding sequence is TGTGCCAGCAGCTCCGTCTCCTCCTACGAGCAGTACTTC. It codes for CASSSVSSYEQYF.

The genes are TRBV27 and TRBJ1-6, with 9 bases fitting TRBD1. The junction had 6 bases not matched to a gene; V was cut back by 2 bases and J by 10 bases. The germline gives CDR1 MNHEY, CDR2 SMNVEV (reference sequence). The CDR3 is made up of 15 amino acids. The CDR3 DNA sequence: TGTGCCAGCAGTTTACAGGGGACAGGGCGATCACCCCTCCACTTT. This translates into CASSLQGTGRSPLHF.

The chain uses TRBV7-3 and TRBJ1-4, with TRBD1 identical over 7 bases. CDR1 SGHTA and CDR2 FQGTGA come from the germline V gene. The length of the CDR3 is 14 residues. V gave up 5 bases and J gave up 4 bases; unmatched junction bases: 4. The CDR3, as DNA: TGTGCCAGCAGCCAGGGACAGCATAATGAAAAACTGTTTTTT. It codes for CASSQGQHNEKLFF.

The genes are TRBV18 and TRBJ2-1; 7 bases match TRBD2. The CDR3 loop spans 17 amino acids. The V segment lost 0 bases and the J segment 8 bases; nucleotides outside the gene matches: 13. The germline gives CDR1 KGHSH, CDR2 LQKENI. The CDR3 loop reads CASSPPREGSGKDEQFF. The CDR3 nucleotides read TGTGCCAGCTCACCACCGAGGGAAGGGAGCGGGAAAGATGAGCAGTTCTTC.

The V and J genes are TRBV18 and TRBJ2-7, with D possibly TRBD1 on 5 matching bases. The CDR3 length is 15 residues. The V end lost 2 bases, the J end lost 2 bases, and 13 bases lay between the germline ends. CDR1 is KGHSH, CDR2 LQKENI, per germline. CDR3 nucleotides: TGTGCCAGCTCACCAAGGGGCGAGGTTACCTACGAGCAGTACTTC. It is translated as CASSPRGEVTYEQYF.

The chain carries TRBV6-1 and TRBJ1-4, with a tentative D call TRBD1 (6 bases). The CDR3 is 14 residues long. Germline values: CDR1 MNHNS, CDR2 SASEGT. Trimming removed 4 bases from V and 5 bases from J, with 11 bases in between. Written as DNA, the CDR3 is TGTGCCAGCAGTGCCCCAGGGGTAAATGAAAAACTGTTTTTT. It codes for CASSAPGVNEKLFF.

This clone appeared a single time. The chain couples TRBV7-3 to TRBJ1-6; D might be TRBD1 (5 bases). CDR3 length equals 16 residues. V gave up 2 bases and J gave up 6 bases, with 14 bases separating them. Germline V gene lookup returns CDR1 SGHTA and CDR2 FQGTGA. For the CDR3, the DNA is TGTGCCAGCAGCTTACAGGGACTCGGTGGTAATTCACCCCTCCACTTT. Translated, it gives CASSLQGLGGNSPLHF.

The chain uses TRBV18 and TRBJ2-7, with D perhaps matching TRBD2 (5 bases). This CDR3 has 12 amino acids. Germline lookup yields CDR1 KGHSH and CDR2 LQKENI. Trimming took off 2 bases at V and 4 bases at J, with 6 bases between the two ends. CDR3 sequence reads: CASSPTGYEQYF. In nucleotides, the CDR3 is TGTGCCAGCTCACCAACGGGATACGAGCAGTACTTC.

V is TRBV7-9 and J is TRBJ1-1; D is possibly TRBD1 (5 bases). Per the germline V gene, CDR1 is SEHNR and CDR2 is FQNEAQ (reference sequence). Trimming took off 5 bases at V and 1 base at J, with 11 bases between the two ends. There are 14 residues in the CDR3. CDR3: CASSLWGGNTEAFF. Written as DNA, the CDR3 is TGTGCCAGCAGCCTATGGGGGGGGAACACTGAAGCTTTCTTT.

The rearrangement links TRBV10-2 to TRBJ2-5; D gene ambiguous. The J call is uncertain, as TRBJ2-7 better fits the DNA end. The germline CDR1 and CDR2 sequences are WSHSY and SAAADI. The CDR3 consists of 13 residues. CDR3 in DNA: TGCGCCAGCAGTGAGCAGGTTTCCTACGAGCAGTACTTC. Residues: CASSEQVSYEQYF.

The chain's CDR3 is CASSSGQGSALAKNIQYF. CDR3 DNA: TGCGCCAGCAGCTCCGGACAGGGGAGCGCGCTGGCCAAAAACATTCAGTACTTC. V usage is TRBV5-1 and J usage is TRBJ2-4; 9 bases are shared with TRBD1. CDR3 length equals 18 residues. V lost 3 bases to trimming and J lost 1 base; unmatched junction nucleotides: 11. CDR1 and CDR2 (germline): SGHRS, YFSETQ.

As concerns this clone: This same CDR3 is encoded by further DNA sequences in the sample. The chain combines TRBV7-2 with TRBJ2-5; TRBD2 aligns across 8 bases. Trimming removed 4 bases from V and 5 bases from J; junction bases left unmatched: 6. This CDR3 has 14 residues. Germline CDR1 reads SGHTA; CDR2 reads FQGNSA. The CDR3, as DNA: TGTGCCAGCAGCTCCGGGACTAGAGCGGAGACCCAGTACTTC. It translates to CASSSGTRAETQYF.

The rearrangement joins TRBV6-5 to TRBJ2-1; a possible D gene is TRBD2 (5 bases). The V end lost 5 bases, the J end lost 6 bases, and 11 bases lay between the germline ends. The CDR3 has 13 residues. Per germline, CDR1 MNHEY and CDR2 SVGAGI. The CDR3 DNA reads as TGTGCCAGCAGTCGACAAACTAGCAATGAGCAGTTCTTC. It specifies CASSRQTSNEQFF.

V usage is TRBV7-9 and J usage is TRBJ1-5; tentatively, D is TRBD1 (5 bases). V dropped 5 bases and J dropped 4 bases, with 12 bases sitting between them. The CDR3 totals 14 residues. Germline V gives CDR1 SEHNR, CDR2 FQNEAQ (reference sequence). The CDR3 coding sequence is TGTGCCAGCAGCCCTAGCGGGACGAATCAGCCCCAGCATTTT. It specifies CASSPSGTNQPQHF.

The DNA for the CDR3 is TGTGCCACCTCCCGGGGAGGGTCCGGGGAGCTGTTTTTT. Its protein product is CATSRGGSGELFF. The rearrangement uses TRBV25-1 and TRBJ2-2; TRBD2 agrees at 7 bases. This CDR3 comprises 13 residues. J lost 6 bases, V lost 10 bases, and 8 bases had no gene match. Germline values: CDR1 MGHDK, CDR2 SYGVNS.